This entry lists 3 T cell receptor beta chains sequenced from one sample in a study of T cells in Graves' hyperthyroidism and ophthalmopathy. Amplification targeted TCR beta CDR3 regions from RNA transcripts. The TCR CDR3 was amplified in a first-round RT-PCR using the HTBI primer set. TCRdb analysed the multiplex PCR reads with MiXCR anew, one entry per CDR3 protein. The table includes about 590,000 distinct CDR3 sequences, approximately 15% detected once. Specimen: blood. These receptors came from a woman aged 25-40 years with Graves' hyperthyroidism.

The chain links TRBV20-1 to TRBJ2-7, with 10 bases aligning to TRBD1. CDR3 length: 15 amino acids. Germline trimming cut 0 bases from V and 5 bases from J; bases unmatched to any gene: 7. Germline loops: CDR1 DFQATT, CDR2 SNEGSKA (reference sequence). The CDR3 here is CSARDRDRGWDEQYF. CDR3 nucleotide sequence: TGCAGTGCTAGAGACCGGGACAGGGGTTGGGACGAGCAGTACTTC.

At least ten counts were recorded for this clonotype. The chain employs TRBV7-9 and TRBJ2-7; 12 positions agree with TRBD2. After removal of 4 bases from V and 5 bases from J, the junction contained 6 bases not matched to a gene. Germline V CDR1 and CDR2: SEHNR, FQNEAQ (reference sequence). The CDR3 contains 15 residues. The CDR3: CASSSSSGGAHEQYF. CDR3 DNA sequence: TGTGCCAGCAGCTCTTCTAGCGGGGGGGCGCACGAGCAGTACTTC. The complete variable domain, with remaining parts taken from reference TRBV7-9 and TRBJ2-7, reads DTGVSQNPRHKITKRGQNVTFRCDPISEHNRLYWYRQTLGQGPEFLTYFQNEAQLEKSRLLSDRFSAERPKGSFSTLEIQRTEQGDSAMYLCASSSSSGGAHEQYFGPGTRLTVT.

This clonotype showed up many times. The chain is built from TRBV2 and TRBJ2-7; 7 bases agree with TRBD1. V shed 6 bases, J shed 5 bases, and the junction held 7 bases outside the gene matches. Looked up from germline, CDR1 is SNHLY and CDR2 is FYNNEI. The CDR3 runs 13 residues. The CDR3 is CASRSDRAHEQYF. CDR3 in DNA: TGTGCCAGCAGGAGCGACAGGGCCCACGAGCAGTACTTC.